This TCR beta chain was identified during a study of response to subunit inactivated influenza vaccine. TCRdb itself ran the RT-PCR reads through MiXCR, one entry per CDR3 protein. The data show hundreds of thousands of distinct CDR3 sequences, 18% seen once. CDR1 is LGHNA and CDR2 is YNFKEQ in the germline V gene. V was clipped by 0 bases and J by 2 bases, with 16 bases between them. The CDR3 consists of 17 residues. Overall study findings and caveats: With each seasonal influenza vaccination, the authors suggested, few new T cells are recruited.

About this clonotype: Its antigen is not identified.

Here the sequenced sample was PBMCs from blood, taken 5 days after vaccination. This sequence was found in a man aged 50-59 years who received an inactivated influenza vaccine. The chain couples TRBV4-2 to TRBJ1-1, with D unclear. The CDR3 DNA is TGTGCCAGCAGCCAAGATACGTGGCCGAACAGAAACACTGAAGCTTTCTTT. It translates to CASSQDTWPNRNTEAFF.